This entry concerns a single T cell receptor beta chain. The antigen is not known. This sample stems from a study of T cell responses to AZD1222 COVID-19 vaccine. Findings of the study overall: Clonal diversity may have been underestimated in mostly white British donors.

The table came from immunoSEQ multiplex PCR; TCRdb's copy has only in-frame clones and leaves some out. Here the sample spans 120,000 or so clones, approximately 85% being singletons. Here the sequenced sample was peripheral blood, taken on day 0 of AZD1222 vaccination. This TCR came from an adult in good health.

Here the CDR3 DNA reads TGTGCCAGCTCACCTATTACCGGGTCCTCTAATGAAAAACTGTTTTTT. It encodes CASSPITGSSNEKLFF. The chain joins TRBV18 to TRBJ1-4; D not resolved. The V gene's germline CDR1 is KGHSH and CDR2 LQKENI. The CDR3 is 16 amino acids. V shed 3 bases and J shed 3 bases, with 14 bases lying between them.